This T cell receptor (beta chain) comes out of a study of cytomegalovirus exposure and HLA in healthy donors. Findings and limits, study-wide: The TCR clusters that emerged in the first cohort tended, a later analysis found, to co-occur in the 120 or so validation repertoires.

In germline, CDR1 is MDHEN, CDR2 SYDVKM. The V gene end was trimmed by 7 bases and the J gene end by 2 bases; junction bases not matched to a gene: 11. This CDR3 is built from 15 residues. Libraries were prepared by immunoSEQ multiplex PCR; TCRdb keeps only in-frame clonotypes and omits some of them. The data show over 150,000 clones, nearly 90% seen once. Turning to this clone: The antigen remains unidentified.

The clonotype was recovered from a woman aged 18-29 years in good health and CMV-seropositive. This chain links TRBV28 with TRBJ2-7, with 7 bases that match TRBD1. The sample consisted of PBMCs. The CDR3: CASNTPGTVAYEQYF. The CDR3 nucleotides are TGTGCCAGCAACACTCCCGGGACAGTAGCCTACGAGCAGTACTTC.